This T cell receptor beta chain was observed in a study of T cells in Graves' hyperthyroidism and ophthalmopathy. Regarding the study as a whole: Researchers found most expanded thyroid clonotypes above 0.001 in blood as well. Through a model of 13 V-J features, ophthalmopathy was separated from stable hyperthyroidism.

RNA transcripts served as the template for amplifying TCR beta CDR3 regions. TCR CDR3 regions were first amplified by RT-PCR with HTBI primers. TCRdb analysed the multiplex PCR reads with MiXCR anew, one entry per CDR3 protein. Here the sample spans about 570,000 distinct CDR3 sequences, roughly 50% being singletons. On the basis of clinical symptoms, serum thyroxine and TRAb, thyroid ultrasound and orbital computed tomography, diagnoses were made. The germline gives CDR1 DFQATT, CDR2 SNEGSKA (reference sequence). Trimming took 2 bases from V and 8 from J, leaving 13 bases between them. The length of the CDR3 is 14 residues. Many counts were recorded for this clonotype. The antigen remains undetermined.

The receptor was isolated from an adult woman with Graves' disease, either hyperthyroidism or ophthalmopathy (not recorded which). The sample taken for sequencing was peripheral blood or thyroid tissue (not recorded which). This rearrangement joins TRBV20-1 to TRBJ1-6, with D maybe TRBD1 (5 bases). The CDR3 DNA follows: TGCAGTGCTAGACTGCTCAGGGCCGATTCACCCCTCCACTTT. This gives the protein CSARLLRADSPLHF.